This T cell receptor (beta chain) was obtained from a study of blood T cell repertoires in COVID-19. Clones were sequenced by immunoSEQ multiplex PCR, and TCRdb holds only the in-frame ones, with some missing. The data contain roughly 140,000 clones, roughly 82% of them singletons. The CDR3 is made up of 15 amino acids. V was pared by 4 bases and J by 4 bases, with 15 bases between. The germline gives CDR1 SGHRS, CDR2 YFSETQ. The sequence came from a woman aged 50 to 60 with acute or convalescent COVID-19. The chain couples TRBV5-1 to TRBJ1-3, with D tentatively TRBD1 (5 bases). Sequencing used peripheral blood. This chain's CDR3 is CASSTAPGNGNTIYF. Written as DNA, the CDR3 is TGCGCCAGCAGCACGGCCCCAGGGAACGGAAACACCATATATTTT.